A single T cell receptor (beta chain) is shown here with its context. The sample is drawn from a study of shared clonotypes between healthy human individuals. Measured with immunoSEQ multiplex PCR; TCRdb has only the in-frame clones, and not every one. This sample has about 2 million clones, with less than 95% found just once. The CDR3 is made up of 9 amino acids. The germline gives CDR1 MNHNS, CDR2 SASEGT. Trimming shortened V by 6 bases and J by 16 bases, and 10 bases separated the two germline ends. CD8 cells classed as naive were CD45RO-negative and positively selected for CCR7, excluding terminally differentiated effector memory CD45RA+ cells.

The chain joins TRBV6-1 to TRBJ1-5; the D gene is possibly TRBD1 (6 bases). The clonotype was recovered from a man between 18 and 29 years old in good health. The sequenced material came from naive CD8+ T cells sorted from blood. The CDR3 sequence: CASRVQGHF. For the CDR3, the DNA is TGTGCCAGCAGGGTACAGGGACATTTT.